The source of this T cell receptor beta chain is a study of T cell repertoires in cytomegalovirus infection. Background on the study: HLA-C-restricted CMV epitopes, recently identified, and well-studied HLA-B-restricted ones were used by the study.

Germline CDR1 and CDR2: SGHTA and FQGNSA. Trimming shortened V by 5 bases and J by 3 bases, and 11 bases separated the two germline ends. This CDR3 contains 14 residues. A single record per CDR3 protein comes from TCRdb applying MiXCR to the reads. The table lists about 570,000 distinct CDR3 sequences, roughly 42% of them singletons. There are many counts of this clonotype. Its specificity is unknown. The sample in question was cultured PBMCs, obtained from culture after CMV antigen stimulation. The rearrangement uses TRBV7-2 and TRBJ2-1, with unresolved D. The TCR was taken from a human donor in good health (CMV status not recorded). Some clones in this sample may be carry-over from other donors' samples. CDR3: CASSQEAFYNEQFF. The CDR3 DNA sequence: TGTGCCAGCAGCCAAGAGGCCTTCTACAATGAGCAGTTCTTC.